This entry lists 3 T cell receptor beta chains sequenced from one sample in a study of shared clonotypes between healthy human individuals. The protocol was immunoSEQ multiplex PCR, while the TCRdb copy is restricted to in-frame clones and leaves out a portion. The sample has about 490,000 clones, about 82% seen once. Source material: PBMCs. Receptors were obtained from a woman in her thirties or forties in good health. Some clones in this sample may be carry-over from other donors' samples.

The chain links TRBV7-3 to TRBJ2-7; D possibly corresponds to TRBD2 (6 bases). V lost 2 bases and J 4 bases, leaving 15 bases between the germline ends. This CDR3 contains 15 residues. The germline CDR1 and CDR2 sequences are SGHTA and FQGTGA. The CDR3, as DNA: TGTGCCAGCAGCTTAGTGGCTAGCGCCGTATACGAGCAGTACTTC. Residues: CASSLVASAVYEQYF.

The chain recombines TRBV7-9 with TRBJ2-5, with TRBD2 matching over 14 bases. Looked up from germline, CDR1 is SEHNR and CDR2 is FQNEAQ (reference sequence). The CDR3 runs 14 residues. J was trimmed by 10 bases and V by 3 bases; bases with no gene match: 4. CDR3 nucleotide sequence: TGTGCCAGCAGCTTTGGGACTAGCGGGAGTCGCCAGTACTTC. This translates into CASSFGTSGSRQYF.

The gene calls are TRBV4-1 and TRBJ2-2; D is ambiguous. The V end was cut by 3 bases, the J end by 8 bases, with 7 bases between. The CDR3 extends over 12 amino acids. The V gene's germline CDR1 is MGHRA and CDR2 YSYEKL. CDR3 residues: CASSHVLGELFF. CDR3 bases: TGCGCCAGCAGCCATGTTTTGGGGGAGCTGTTTTTT.